These T cell receptor beta chains were read from a single sample in a study of CD8 T cells in Susac syndrome. TCRdb reprocessed the immunoSEQ multiplex PCR reads with MiXCR, giving one entry per CDR3 protein. The profile shows roughly 150,000 distinct CDR3 sequences, approximately 93% of them singletons. Sequencing used CD8+ T cells from PBMCs. These receptors originate from a human donor with multiple sclerosis. The CDR3 runs from the conserved cysteine through the conserved F or W. Each record gives: CDR3 length, V gene, clone size, D gene, J gene, CDR3 protein, CDR3 DNA. The D gene is left open where the match is weak. Clone size, where shown, is once, few, many, or a class for clones that have expanded.

14	TRBV15	few	NA	TRBJ1-5	CATSRDRGNQPQHF	TGTGCCACCAGCAGAGATCGGGGAAACCAGCCCCAGCATTTT
16	TRBV27	NA	TRBD1	TRBJ2-7	CASTPRGQGAPYEQYF	TGTGCCAGCACCCCCAGGGGGCAGGGAGCGCCCTACGAGCAGTACTTC
18	TRBV18	NA	TRBD1	TRBJ2-7	CASSPSGQGPPSSYEQYF	TGTGCCAGCTCACCAAGCGGACAGGGGCCCCCTAGCTCCTACGAGCAGTACTTC
13	TRBV6-5	NA	NA	TRBJ1-4	CASSGRDNEKLFF	TGTGCCAGCTCGGGCAGGGACAATGAAAAACTGTTTTTT
17	TRBV7-9	NA	TRBD2	TRBJ2-1	CASSSELAGGRHNEQFF	TGTGCCAGCAGCTCGGAACTAGCGGGGGGGCGTCACAATGAGCAGTTCTTC
15	TRBV27	NA	NA	TRBJ1-5	CASSPTNTGNQPQHF	TGTGCCAGCAGCCCCACCAACACCGGCAATCAGCCCCAGCATTTT
15	TRBV20-1	NA	NA	TRBJ1-1	CSARGAGEVNTEAFF	TGCAGTGCTAGAGGGGCAGGGGAGGTGAACACTGAAGCTTTCTTT
14	TRBV6-2/TRBV6-3	NA	TRBD1	TRBJ2-2	CASKGQDYTGELFF	TGTGCCAGCAAAGGACAGGATTACACCGGGGAGCTGTTTTTT
12	TRBV2	NA	TRBD2	TRBJ2-7	CATTSELYEQYF	TGTGCCACCACTAGCGAGCTCTACGAGCAGTACTTC
17	TRBV28	NA	TRBD1	TRBJ2-7	CASSSLTLDRDTYEQYF	TGTGCCAGCAGTTCATTGACCCTTGACAGGGACACCTACGAGCAGTACTTC
15	TRBV6-1	NA	TRBD2	TRBJ2-5	CASIWSSGDWETQYF	TGTGCCAGCATCTGGTCTAGCGGGGATTGGGAGACCCAGTACTTC
15	TRBV29-1	NA	TRBD1	TRBJ2-1	CSVLYRDRGDNEQFF	TGCAGCGTTCTTTACCGGGACAGGGGTGACAATGAGCAGTTCTTC
13	TRBV6-6	NA	NA	TRBJ2-7	CASSFNRLDEQYF	TGTGCCAGCAGTTTCAACAGGCTCGACGAGCAGTACTTC
14	TRBV28	once	TRBD2	TRBJ2-2	CASSFSGGTGELFF	TGTGCCAGCAGTTTTTCCGGGGGGACCGGGGAGCTGTTTTTT
11	TRBV6-5	NA	NA	TRBJ1-3	CARDPGNTIYF	TGTGCCAGGGACCCTGGAAACACCATATATTTT
14	TRBV20-1	NA	TRBD1	TRBJ2-7	CSARDRQGVYEQYF	TGCAGTGCTAGAGACCGACAGGGTGTGTACGAGCAGTACTTC
15	TRBV28	NA	NA	TRBJ1-1	CASSLGLDIWTEAFF	TGTGCCAGCAGTTTAGGTTTAGACATTTGGACTGAAGCTTTCTTT
16	TRBV2	NA	NA	TRBJ1-2	CASFSLAGVGDYGYTF	TGTGCCAGTTTCTCGTTGGCAGGGGTTGGAGACTATGGCTACACCTTC
13	TRBV23-1	NA	NA	TRBJ1-6	CASSHLVGSPLHF	TGCGCCAGCAGTCATCTTGTGGGGTCACCCCTCCACTTT
13	TRBV9	once	NA	TRBJ1-1	CASKDSPNTEAFF	TGTGCCAGCAAGGACAGCCCGAACACTGAAGCTTTCTTT
15	TRBV7-6	NA	TRBD1	TRBJ2-7	CASSAGTGSIHEQYF	TGTGCCAGCAGCGCCGGGACAGGGTCCATCCACGAGCAGTACTTC
14	TRBV9	NA	TRBD1	TRBJ1-5	CASSRGQGNQPQHF	TGTGCCAGCAGTCGTGGACAGGGAAATCAGCCCCAGCATTTT
15	TRBV7-9	NA	NA	TRBJ1-2	CASSLGTGPRLGYTF	TGTGCCAGCAGCTTAGGCACAGGACCAAGGTTAGGCTACACCTTC
15	TRBV3-1	NA	TRBD2	TRBJ2-5	CASSQGGGGGETQYF	TGTGCCAGCAGCCAAGGTGGGGGGGGAGGAGAGACCCAGTACTTC
15	TRBV4-1	NA	NA	TRBJ2-5	CASSQDPGAQETQYF	TGCGCCAGCAGCCAAGACCCGGGGGCACAGGAGACCCAGTACTTC
14	TRBV20-1	NA	NA	TRBJ2-1	CSARSPAGYDEQFF	TGCAGTGCTAGAAGCCCGGCGGGGTACGATGAGCAGTTCTTC
13	TRBV4-1	NA	NA	TRBJ2-3	CASSQVLTDTQYF	TGCGCCAGCAGCCAAGTGTTGACAGATACGCAGTATTTT
14	TRBV7-9	NA	NA	TRBJ2-3	CASSLQGREDTQYF	TGTGCCAGCAGCTTGCAGGGGAGAGAAGATACGCAGTATTTT
14	TRBV5-1	NA	NA	TRBJ2-3	CASSLVGGLDTQYF	TGCGCCAGCAGCTTGGTGGGGGGGCTGGATACGCAGTATTTT
15	TRBV6-1	NA	NA	TRBJ2-3	CASRSRGGITDTQYF	TGTGCCAGCAGGTCGAGGGGAGGAATCACAGATACGCAGTATTTT
15	TRBV15	NA	TRBD2	TRBJ2-2	CATSISGGATGELFF	TGTGCCACCAGCATCTCCGGGGGGGCGACCGGGGAGCTGTTTTTT
18	TRBV28	NA	TRBD2	TRBJ2-1	CATQRSGAGGSSYNEQFF	TGTGCCACCCAGCGTTCGGGTGCCGGCGGGAGCTCCTACAATGAGCAGTTCTTC
15	TRBV6-6	NA	NA	TRBJ2-3	CASRDFTASTDTQYF	TGTGCCAGCAGGGACTTCACAGCTAGCACAGATACGCAGTATTTT
13	TRBV27	NA	NA	TRBJ1-4	CASSLMPNEKLFF	TGTGCCAGCAGTTTAATGCCAAATGAAAAACTGTTTTTT
13	TRBV20-1	NA	NA	TRBJ1-4	CSARSIHSGKLFF	TGCAGTGCTAGGTCGATACATTCTGGAAAACTGTTTTTT
13	TRBV20-1	NA	NA	TRBJ2-7	CSARLDDSYEQYF	TGCAGTGCTAGATTGGACGACTCCTACGAGCAGTACTTC
13	TRBV29-1	NA	NA	TRBJ1-2	CSAEGGTYYGYTF	TGCAGCGCCGAGGGGGGAACGTACTATGGCTACACCTTC
16	TRBV7-3	NA	TRBD1	TRBJ1-1	CASSLDRIEMNTEAFF	TGTGCCAGCAGCTTGGACAGGATAGAAATGAACACTGAAGCTTTCTTT
16	TRBV4-3	NA	TRBD1	TRBJ2-7	CASSQEAGGHTYEQYF	TGCGCCAGCAGCCAAGAGGCAGGGGGCCATACCTACGAGCAGTACTTC
13	TRBV9	NA	NA	TRBJ2-5	CASSSQGIETQYF	TGTGCCAGCAGCTCACAGGGAATCGAGACCCAGTACTTC
16	TRBV27	NA	NA	TRBJ2-2	CASSSHRSGLQEELFF	TGTGCCAGCAGTTCCCACAGGAGCGGCTTACAAGAGGAGCTGTTTTTT
15	TRBV9	NA	TRBD2	TRBJ2-5	CASSVGRGVVETQYF	TGTGCCAGCAGCGTAGGACGGGGGGTGGTAGAGACCCAGTACTTC
15	TRBV11-2	NA	NA	TRBJ2-7	CASSLGQSHSYEQYF	TGTGCCAGCAGCCTAGGACAGTCACACTCCTACGAGCAGTACTTC
15	TRBV20-1	NA	TRBD2	TRBJ2-1	CSARELTSAYNEQFF	TGCAGTGCTAGGGAGCTCACTAGCGCCTACAATGAGCAGTTCTTC
16	TRBV3-1	NA	NA	TRBJ1-1	CASSQEAGRGDTEAFF	TGTGCCAGCAGCCAAGAGGCGGGCAGGGGCGACACTGAAGCTTTCTTT
15	TRBV19	once	NA	TRBJ1-2	CASSQPRDGHYGYTF	TGTGCCAGTAGTCAACCCAGGGACGGCCACTATGGCTACACCTTC